The present T cell receptor (beta chain) was sequenced within a study of T cells in Graves' hyperthyroidism and ophthalmopathy. A few counts support this clonotype. For the diagnoses, clinical symptoms, serum thyroxine and TRAb, thyroid ultrasound and orbital computed tomography were used. Germline assignment: CDR1 SGHVS and CDR2 FQNEAQ. V was cut by 1 base and J by 7 bases, with 14 bases left in between. The CDR3 consists of 14 residues. Amplification of TCR beta CDR3 regions was performed using RNA transcripts as template. With the HTBI primer set, the TCR CDR3 went through a first round of RT-PCR. TCRdb reprocessed the multiplex PCR reads via MiXCR and lists one record per CDR3 protein. Found here are hundreds of thousands of distinct CDR3 sequences, approximately 15% of them singletons; the top ten hold about a quarter.

Sequenced sample: blood. This receptor was obtained from a woman aged 18 to 35 with Graves' hyperthyroidism that later progressed to Graves' ophthalmopathy. The chain employs TRBV7-8 and TRBJ2-7, with D maybe TRBD1 (6 bases). The CDR3 nucleotides are TGTGCCAGCAGCTTAGTCGACAGGATGTGGGAGCAGTACTTC. This encodes CASSLVDRMWEQYF.